This record covers a single T cell receptor (beta chain). This clonotype was seen more than once but under ten times. The antigen this receptor binds is unknown. Base qualities are missing; no much larger clone stands one base away. V lost 6 bases and J lost 3 bases; the stretch between them is 18 bases long. From its cysteine to its phenylalanine, the CDR3 spans 16 amino acids. Here the CDR3 DNA is all that survives: 48 bases in frame from base 1. As encoded in the germline V gene, CDR1 is ENHRY while CDR2 is SYGVKD. These data belong to a study of T cell repertoires in cytomegalovirus infection (dated by TCRdb to about 2019). Notes on the research overall: The HLA type of each donor mattered for the analysis, because public TCR beta signatures pointed to carriage of CMV infection along with the matching HLA type. The investigation overall reported the following: In the ex vivo response, HLA-C-restricted CMV-specific TCR beta clonotypes were dominant, and in two of eight donors the single most frequent clonotype came from this HLA-C-restricted group. Cumulative frequency of public TCR beta family members discriminated carriers of CMV infection plus the relevant HLA type in this cohort and an independent approximately 400-donor cohort.

Sequencing was carried out with an Illumina HiSeq 1500. TCRdb redid the processing of the public reads, applying fastp at Q25 and MiXCR, and retained in-frame beta chains. Rows with a matching CDR3 protein are joined into one entry that keeps the most common DNA and genes. Counted in this sample were approximately 630,000 distinct CDR3 sequences; 20% to 25% of them appeared once. Jointly, the top ten make up around 8% of the sample. This clonotype was sampled from a human donor in good health (CMV status not recorded). Some clones in this sample may be carry-over from other donors' samples. Sequencing used CD8+ T cells from PBMCs. Recombination linked TRBV10-3 to TRBJ2-4; TRBD1 is perhaps the D gene, given 6 matching bases. CDR3 reads: CAISLTRGEDKNIQYF. The DNA sequence is TGTGCCATCAGCCTTACCAGGGGCGAAGACAAAAACATTCAGTACTTC.